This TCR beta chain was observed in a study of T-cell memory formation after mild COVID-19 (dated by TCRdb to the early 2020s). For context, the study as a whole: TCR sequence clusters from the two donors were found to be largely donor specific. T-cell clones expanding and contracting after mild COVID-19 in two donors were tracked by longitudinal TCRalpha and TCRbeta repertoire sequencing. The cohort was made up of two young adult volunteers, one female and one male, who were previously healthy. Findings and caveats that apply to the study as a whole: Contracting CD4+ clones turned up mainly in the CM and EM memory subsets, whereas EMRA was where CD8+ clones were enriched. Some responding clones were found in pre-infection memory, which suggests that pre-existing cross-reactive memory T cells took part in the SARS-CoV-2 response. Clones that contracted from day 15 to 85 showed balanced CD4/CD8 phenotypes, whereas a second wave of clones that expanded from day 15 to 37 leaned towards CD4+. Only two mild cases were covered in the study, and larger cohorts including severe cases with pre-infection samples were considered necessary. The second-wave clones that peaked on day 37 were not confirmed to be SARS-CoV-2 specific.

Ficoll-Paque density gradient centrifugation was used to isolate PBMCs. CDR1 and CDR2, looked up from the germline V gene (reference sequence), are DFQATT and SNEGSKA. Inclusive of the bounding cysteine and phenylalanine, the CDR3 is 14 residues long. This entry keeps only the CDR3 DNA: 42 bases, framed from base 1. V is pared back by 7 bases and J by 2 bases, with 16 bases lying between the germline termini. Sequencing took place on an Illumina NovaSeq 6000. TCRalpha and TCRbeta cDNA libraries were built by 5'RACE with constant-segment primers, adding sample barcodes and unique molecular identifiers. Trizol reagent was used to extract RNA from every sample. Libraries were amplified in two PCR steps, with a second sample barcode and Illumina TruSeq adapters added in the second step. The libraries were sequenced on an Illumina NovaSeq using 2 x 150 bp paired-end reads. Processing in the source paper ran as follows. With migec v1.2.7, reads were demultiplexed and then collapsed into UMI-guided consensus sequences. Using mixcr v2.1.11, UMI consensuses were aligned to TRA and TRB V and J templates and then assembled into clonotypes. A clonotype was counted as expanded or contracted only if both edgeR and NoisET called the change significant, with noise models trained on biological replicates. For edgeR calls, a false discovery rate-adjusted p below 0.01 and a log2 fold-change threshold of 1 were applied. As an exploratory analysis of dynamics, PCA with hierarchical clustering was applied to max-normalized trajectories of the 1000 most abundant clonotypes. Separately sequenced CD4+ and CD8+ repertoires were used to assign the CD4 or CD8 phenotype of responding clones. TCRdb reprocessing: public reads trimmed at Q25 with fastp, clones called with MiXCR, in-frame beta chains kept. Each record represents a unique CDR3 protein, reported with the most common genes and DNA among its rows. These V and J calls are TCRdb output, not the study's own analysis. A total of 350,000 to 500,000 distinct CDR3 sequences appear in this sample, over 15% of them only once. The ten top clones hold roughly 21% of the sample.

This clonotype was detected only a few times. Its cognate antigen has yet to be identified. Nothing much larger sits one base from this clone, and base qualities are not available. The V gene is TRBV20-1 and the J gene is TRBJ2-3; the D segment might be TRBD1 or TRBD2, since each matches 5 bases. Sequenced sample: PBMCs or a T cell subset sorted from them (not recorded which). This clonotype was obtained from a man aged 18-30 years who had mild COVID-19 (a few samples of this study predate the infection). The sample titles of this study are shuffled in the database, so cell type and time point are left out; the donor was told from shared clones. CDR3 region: CSGDRDGPTDTQYF. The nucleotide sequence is TGCAGTGGTGACCGGGACGGACCCACAGATACGCAGTATTTT.